Listed here is a single TCR beta chain. What it recognizes is unknown. This specimen comes from a study of blood T cells in healthy people across ages. In the study overall: Using template switching, researchers captured about one barcoded beta molecule for each two T cells.

In germline, CDR1 is LNHNV, CDR2 YYDKDF (reference sequence). V lost 0 bases to trimming and J lost 0 bases, with 8 bases between them. This CDR3 region has 15 residues. Study-level results: Diversity estimated from one million T cells was considered an underestimate.

Together with a sample-barcoded 5' primer, a J-beta primer mix was included in a second PCR lasting about 7 to 11 cycles. Via MiXCR, TCRdb re-called the 5' RACE reads, giving one row per CDR3 protein. The data show 1.4 million or so distinct CDR3 sequences, less than 45% seen once. The receptor was derived from a woman younger than 30 in good health. This chain joins TRBV15 and TRBJ1-1, with a tentative D call TRBD1 (5 bases). Specimen: blood. The CDR3, as DNA: TGTGCCACCAGCAGAGAACGACAGATGAACACTGAAGCTTTCTTT. It translates to CATSRERQMNTEAFF.